The 24 T cell receptor beta chains reported below all come from one sample, sequenced in a study of beta chain features in type 1 diabetes. All of the isolated RNA was reverse transcribed, so expressed TCRB transcripts were sequenced. Repertoires were generated with immunoSEQ multiplex PCR, while TCRdb's copy carries only in-frame clones and drops some. The sample includes more than 150,000 clones, around an eighth of them seen just once. The specimen was central memory CD4+ T cells from blood. The receptors stem from a woman between 18 and 30 years old in good health.

This clone turned up a few times. J is TRBJ2-1 and V is TRBV7-9; 11 bases agree with TRBD2. Germline CDR1 and CDR2: SEHNR and FQNEAQ (reference sequence). The V and J ends lost 5 bases and 6 bases, in that order; junction bases with no gene match: 6. The CDR3 is 15 residues long. The CDR3 bases are TGTGCCAGCAGCCTCACTAGCGGGAGAGGCAATGAGCAGTTCTTC. Its protein is CASSLTSGRGNEQFF.

This clone was counted between two and nine times. This sample includes further DNA sequences coding for the same CDR3. The rearrangement links TRBV28 to TRBJ2-1; maybe TRBD2 (5 bases). The CDR3 is 11 amino acids. The germline V gene encodes CDR1 MDHEN and CDR2 SYDVKM. The V end lost 3 bases, the J end lost 10 bases, and 7 bases lay between the germline ends. The chain's CDR3 is CASSFEGEQFF. The CDR3 DNA reads as TGTGCCAGCAGTTTCGAGGGCGAGCAGTTCTTC. Variable domain in full (rest from reference TRBV28 and TRBJ2-1): DVKVTQSSRYLVKRTGEKVFLECVQDMDHENMFWYRQDPGLGLRLIYFSYDVKMKEKGDIPEGYSVSREKKERFSLILESASTNQTSMYLCASSFEGEQFFGPGTRLTVL.

This clone was counted ten times or more. V usage is TRBV30 and J usage is TRBJ2-7, with 9 positions matching TRBD2. The CDR3 extends over 16 amino acids. Trimming at V came to 0 bases and at J to 6 bases, leaving 12 bases not matched to a gene. The V gene's germline CDR1 is GTSNPN and CDR2 SVGIG (reference sequence). The DNA for the CDR3 is TGTGCCTGGAGTGTACGGCGGGAGGGCCGAAGAGCCGAGCAGTACTTC. The encoded protein is CAWSVRREGRRAEQYF.

This clone has only a few counts. This chain links TRBV29-1 with TRBJ1-3; the D gene is possibly TRBD1 (5 bases). The germline V gene encodes CDR1 SQVTM and CDR2 ANQGSEA. The CDR3 contains 14 residues. V was clipped by 7 bases and J by 4 bases, with 17 bases between them. CDR3 nucleotides: TGCAGCGCTAGAAGGGGTGGGCTCGGAAACACCATATATTTT. Translation gives CSARRGGLGNTIYF.

The genes are TRBV7-2 and TRBJ1-1; 8 bases are a match to TRBD1. With V trimmed by 1 base and J by 2 bases, 3 bases remained unmatched. Germline V gene data show CDR1 as SGHTA and CDR2 as FQGNSA. The CDR3 is 15 amino acids. CDR3 loop: CASSLVSGGNTEAFF. CDR3 DNA: TGTGCCAGCAGCTTAGTATCAGGGGGCAACACTGAAGCTTTCTTT.

This chain connects TRBV5-4 to TRBJ1-1; 8 nucleotides line up with TRBD1. There are 14 residues in the CDR3. Trimming took 5 bases from V and 3 from J; bases not matched to a gene: 6. Germline lookup yields CDR1 SGHNT and CDR2 YYREEE (reference sequence). The CDR3 region is CASSSGQGYTEAFF. CDR3 nucleotides: TGTGCCAGCAGTTCCGGACAGGGCTACACTGAAGCTTTCTTT.

The chain couples TRBV7-3 to TRBJ1-2; possible D gene TRBD1, 5 bases. The CDR3 sequence is 13 residues long. Germline CDR1 SGHTA, CDR2 FQGTGA. V was cut by 5 bases and J by 1 base, with 8 bases left in between. CDR3 in DNA: TGTGCCAGCAGCCAAGGGGATAACTATGGCTACACCTTC. This encodes CASSQGDNYGYTF.

This sequence joins TRBV28 and TRBJ2-5; D remains ambiguous. The germline V and J ends were trimmed by 4 bases and 4 bases, with 10 bases remaining between them. The germline CDR1 and CDR2 sequences are MDHEN and SYDVKM. This CDR3 has 13 residues. The CDR3 sequence: CASSWASRETQYF. CDR3 nucleotide sequence: TGTGCCAGCAGTTGGGCAAGTCGAGAGACCCAGTACTTC.

This clone was detected a few times. This rearrangement joins TRBV9 to TRBJ2-1, with a tentative D call TRBD2 (6 bases). The CDR3 is 14 residues long. The ends were cut back, 3 bases at V and 9 bases at J, with 16 bases in the middle. Germline lookup yields CDR1 SGDLS and CDR2 YYNGEE. CDR3 bases: TGTGCCAGCAGCGGGCGTGGCGGGAACGGTGAGCAGTTCTTC. Protein sequence: CASSGRGGNGEQFF.

This clone has a handful of counts. This chain uses TRBV30 with TRBJ1-1; TRBD1 is a possible D gene (5 bases). The CDR3 sequence is 14 residues long. Germline values: CDR1 GTSNPN, CDR2 SVGIG (reference sequence). The V gene lost 0 bases and the J gene lost 5 bases, with 13 bases spanning the gap. The CDR3 protein is CAWSVRRGWTEAFF. The CDR3 DNA sequence: TGTGCCTGGAGTGTAAGGAGGGGCTGGACTGAAGCTTTCTTT.

This chain links TRBV29-1 with TRBJ1-1; 7 bases map to TRBD1. J lost 0 bases, V lost 7 bases, and 5 bases had no gene match. Germline CDR1 reads SQVTM; CDR2 reads ANQGSEA. This CDR3 region has 13 residues. Here the CDR3 reads CSGKQGLNTEAFF. The CDR3 nucleotides are TGCAGCGGCAAACAGGGGTTGAACACTGAAGCTTTCTTT.

This clone occurred a few times. V and J are TRBV2 and TRBJ2-1, with D perhaps matching TRBD1 (6 bases). Trimming pared 7 bases from V and 1 base from J, leaving 14 bases between. The length of the CDR3 is 15 residues. Looked up from germline, CDR1 is SNHLY and CDR2 is FYNNEI. CDR3 sequence: CASTSDSLSYNEQFF. The CDR3 coding sequence is TGTGCCAGCACCTCGGACAGCTTGTCCTACAATGAGCAGTTCTTC. Filled out from reference TRBV2 and TRBJ2-1, the complete variable domain reads EPEVTQTPSHQVTQMGQEVILRCVPISNHLYFYWYRQILGQKVEFLVSFYNNEISEKSEIFDDQFSVERPDGSNFTLKIRSTKLEDSAMYFCASTSDSLSYNEQFFGPGTRLTVL.

This chain links TRBV7-9 with TRBJ2-1; D perhaps matches TRBD2 (5 bases). Germline lookup yields CDR1 SEHNR and CDR2 FQNEAQ (reference sequence). The ends were cut back, 3 bases at V and 4 bases at J, with 19 bases in the middle. CDR3 length: 17 residues. The CDR3 DNA follows: TGTGCCAGCAGCTTGTCGGGGTCTACCCGAAGATACAATGAGCAGTTCTTC. The encoded protein is CASSLSGSTRRYNEQFF. Using reference TRBV7-9 and TRBJ2-1 for the parts outside the CDR3, the full variable domain is DTGVSQNPRHKITKRGQNVTFRCDPISEHNRLYWYRQTLGQGPEFLTYFQNEAQLEKSRLLSDRFSAERPKGSFSTLEIQRTEQGDSAMYLCASSLSGSTRRYNEQFFGPGTRLTVL.

The chain uses TRBV29-1 and TRBJ1-1; weak D call: TRBD1 (5 bases). In germline, CDR1 is SQVTM, CDR2 ANQGSEA. The CDR3 covers 14 residues. Trimming removed 4 bases at V and 0 bases at J, with 12 bases between. This CDR3 is CSVAQGGLNTEAFF. DNA for the CDR3: TGCAGCGTTGCTCAGGGTGGGTTGAACACTGAAGCTTTCTTT.

CDR3 protein: CASSFSRGQNQPQHF. DNA of the CDR3: TGTGCCAGCAGTTTTAGTAGGGGTCAAAATCAGCCCCAGCATTTT. The gene calls are TRBV28 and TRBJ1-5; D is possibly TRBD1 (5 bases). This CDR3 has 15 amino acids. V gave up 3 bases and J gave up 4 bases, with 13 bases separating them. Germline CDR1 reads MDHEN; CDR2 reads SYDVKM.

This clone was seen only a few times. The chain uses TRBV28 and TRBJ1-4; 7 bases are a match to TRBD1. CDR1 is MDHEN and CDR2 is SYDVKM in the germline V gene. The CDR3 sequence is 16 residues long. V trimming: 4 bases; J trimming: 3 bases; junction bases outside the gene matches: 8. CDR3 sequence (DNA): TGTGCCAGCAGTTCTCCAGGGGGTTTGTCTAATGAAAAACTGTTTTTT. Residues: CASSSPGGLSNEKLFF.

The rearrangement joins TRBV7-9 to TRBJ2-7; 10 bases map to TRBD1. Germline lookup yields CDR1 SEHNR and CDR2 FQNEAQ (reference sequence). This CDR3 has 16 amino acids. The V and J ends lost 2 bases and 5 bases, in that order; junction bases with no gene match: 9. CDR3 region: CASSLKSGQGTNEQYF. In nucleotides, the CDR3 is TGTGCCAGCAGCTTAAAGTCGGGACAGGGGACGAACGAGCAGTACTTC.

This chain links TRBV18 with TRBJ1-4; no definite D call. The CDR3 is 16 amino acids. Trimming took 4 bases from V and 2 from J, leaving 14 bases between them. CDR1 is KGHSH and CDR2 is LQKENI in the germline V gene. CDR3 region: CASSLQSGNTNEKLFF. CDR3 coding DNA: TGTGCCAGCTCACTCCAGTCCGGGAATACTAATGAAAAACTGTTTTTT.

The table lists this clone with a few counts. This chain uses TRBV20-1 with TRBJ2-3; D gene uncertain. The V gene's germline CDR1 is DFQATT and CDR2 SNEGSKA (reference sequence). Trimming took 5 bases from V and 4 from J, leaving 7 bases between them. This CDR3 has 11 residues. The CDR3 is CSALRADTQYF. For the CDR3, the DNA is TGCAGTGCTCTTAGAGCAGATACGCAGTATTTT.

The chain links TRBV5-1 to TRBJ2-2; the D gene is possibly TRBD2 (5 bases). V lost 3 bases, J lost 3 bases, and 9 bases lay in between. The V gene's germline CDR1 is SGHRS and CDR2 YFSETQ. The CDR3 extends over 14 amino acids. Here the CDR3 reads CASSWTGDTGELFF. The DNA for the CDR3 is TGCGCCAGCAGCTGGACCGGGGACACCGGGGAGCTGTTTTTT.

This clone was seen only a few times. The gene calls are TRBV4-1 and TRBJ2-5; 9 positions agree with TRBD2. Unmatched junction bases numbered 3, after V lost 4 bases and J lost 0 bases. This CDR3 is built from 15 residues. The germline V gene has CDR1 MGHRA and CDR2 YSYEKL. CDR3 region: CASSPLAGYQETQYF. The CDR3 bases are TGCGCCAGCAGCCCACTAGCGGGTTACCAAGAGACCCAGTACTTC.

V gene TRBV5-8 combines with J gene TRBJ2-3, with TRBD1 identical over 8 bases. Trimming cost V 4 bases and J 6 bases; bases outside gene matches: 4. The CDR3 is made up of 13 amino acids. Germline values: CDR1 SGHTS, CDR2 YDEGEE. The DNA of the CDR3 is TGTGCCAGCAGCAGGGGGACAGGCGATACGCAGTATTTT. Amino acid sequence: CASSRGTGDTQYF.

This clone was seen many times. This chain joins TRBV5-1 and TRBJ2-3; a weak D match, TRBD2 (6 bases). CDR1 is SGHRS, CDR2 YFSETQ, per germline. This CDR3 is 16 amino acids long. V lost 0 bases, J lost 5 bases, and 16 bases lay in between. CDR3 nucleotides: TGCGCCAGCAGCTTGGAGGGGACTGGCGAGATAGATACGCAGTATTTT. Amino acids: CASSLEGTGEIDTQYF.

The V and J genes are TRBV9 and TRBJ2-5; 9 nucleotides line up with TRBD2. With 3 bases clipped from V and 2 bases from J, the junction kept 2 bases outside the gene matches. Looked up from germline, CDR1 is SGDLS and CDR2 is YYNGEE. The CDR3 is made up of 14 amino acids. As DNA, the CDR3 is TGTGCCAGCAGCGCTAGCGGGACTCAAGAGACCCAGTACTTC. Encoded protein: CASSASGTQETQYF.